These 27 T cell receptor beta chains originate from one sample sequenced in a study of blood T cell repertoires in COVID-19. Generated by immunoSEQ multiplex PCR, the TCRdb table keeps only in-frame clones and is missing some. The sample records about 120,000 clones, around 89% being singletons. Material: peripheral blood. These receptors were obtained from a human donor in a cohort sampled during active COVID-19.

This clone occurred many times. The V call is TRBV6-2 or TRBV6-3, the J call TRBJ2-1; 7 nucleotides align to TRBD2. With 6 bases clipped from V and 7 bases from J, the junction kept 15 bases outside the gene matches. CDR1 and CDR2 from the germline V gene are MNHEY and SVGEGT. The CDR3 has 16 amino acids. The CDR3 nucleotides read TGTGCCAGCAGACCTTTAGGGCGGGAGAGTTTTAATGAGCAGTTCTTC. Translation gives CASRPLGRESFNEQFF.

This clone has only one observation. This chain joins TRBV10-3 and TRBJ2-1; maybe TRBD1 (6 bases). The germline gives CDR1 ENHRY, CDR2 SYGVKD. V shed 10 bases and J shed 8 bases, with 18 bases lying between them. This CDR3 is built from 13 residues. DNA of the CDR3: TGTGCCACCTCAGGGGCGGATGAGGATGAGCAGTTCTTC. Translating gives CATSGADEDEQFF.

The CDR3 DNA reads TGTGCCAGCAGCTTGGAAGCCGGCGGGGAGACCCAGTACTTC. This sequence encodes CASSLEAGGETQYF. V is TRBV5-4 and J is TRBJ2-5, with D maybe TRBD2 (5 bases). Trimming left V 0 bases short and J 5 bases short, with 11 bases between. Germline V gene sequence: CDR1 SGHNT, CDR2 YYREEE (reference sequence). The CDR3 length is 14 residues. Looking up the rest from reference TRBV5-4 and TRBJ2-5 gives the full variable domain: ETGVTQSPTHLIKTRGQQVTLRCSSQSGHNTVSWYQQALGQGPQFIFQYYREEENGRGNFPPRFSGLQFPNYSSELNVNALELDDSALYLCASSLEAGGETQYFGPGTRLLVL.

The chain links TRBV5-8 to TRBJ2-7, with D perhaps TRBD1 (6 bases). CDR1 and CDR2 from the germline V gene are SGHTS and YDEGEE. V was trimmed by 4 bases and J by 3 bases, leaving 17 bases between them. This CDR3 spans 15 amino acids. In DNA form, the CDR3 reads TGTGCCAGCAGCACTAAGACAGGAAGGGGCTACGAGCAGTACTTC. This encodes CASSTKTGRGYEQYF.

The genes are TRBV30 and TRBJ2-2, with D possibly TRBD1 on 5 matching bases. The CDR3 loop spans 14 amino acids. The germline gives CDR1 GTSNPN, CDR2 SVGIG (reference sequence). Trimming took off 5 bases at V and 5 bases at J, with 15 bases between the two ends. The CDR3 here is CAWSPGLGTGELFF. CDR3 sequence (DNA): TGTGCCTGGTCACCAGGGTTGGGGACCGGGGAGCTGTTTTTT.

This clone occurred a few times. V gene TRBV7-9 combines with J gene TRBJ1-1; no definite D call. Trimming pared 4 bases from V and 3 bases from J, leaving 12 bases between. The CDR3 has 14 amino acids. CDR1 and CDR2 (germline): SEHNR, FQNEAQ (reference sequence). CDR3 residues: CASSSLRRDTEAFF. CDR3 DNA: TGTGCCAGCAGCTCTCTAAGGAGGGACACTGAAGCTTTCTTT.

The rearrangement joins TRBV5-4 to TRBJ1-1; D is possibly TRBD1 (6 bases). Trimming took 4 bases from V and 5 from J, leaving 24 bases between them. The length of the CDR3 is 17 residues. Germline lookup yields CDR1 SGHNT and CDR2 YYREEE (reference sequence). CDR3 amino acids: CASSVKRGGRGVTEAFF. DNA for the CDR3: TGTGCCAGCAGCGTAAAAAGGGGGGGCAGGGGCGTAACTGAAGCTTTCTTT.

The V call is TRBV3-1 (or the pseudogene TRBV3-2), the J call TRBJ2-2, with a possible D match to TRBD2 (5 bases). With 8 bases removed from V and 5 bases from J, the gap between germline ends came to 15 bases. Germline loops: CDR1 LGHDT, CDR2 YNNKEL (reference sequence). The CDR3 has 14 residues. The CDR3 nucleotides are TGTGCCAGCGAAGCCTTAGCGCGAACCGGGGAGCTGTTTTTT. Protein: CASEALARTGELFF.

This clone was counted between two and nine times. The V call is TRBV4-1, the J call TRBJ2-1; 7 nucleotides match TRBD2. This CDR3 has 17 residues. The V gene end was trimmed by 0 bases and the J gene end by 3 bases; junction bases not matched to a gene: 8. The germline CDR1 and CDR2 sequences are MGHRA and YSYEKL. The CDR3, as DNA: TGCGCCAGCAGCCAAGATCCTACGGGAGGATACTACAATGAGCAGTTCTTC. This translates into CASSQDPTGGYYNEQFF.

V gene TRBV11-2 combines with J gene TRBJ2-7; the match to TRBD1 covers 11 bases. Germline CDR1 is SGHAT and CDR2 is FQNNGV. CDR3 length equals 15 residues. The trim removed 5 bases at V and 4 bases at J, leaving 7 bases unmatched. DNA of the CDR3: TGTGCCAGCAGCATTCCGGACAGGGGGCTATACGAGCAGTACTTC. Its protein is CASSIPDRGLYEQYF.

The CDR3 region is CASSWDSVYGYTF. The CDR3 DNA reads as TGCGCCAGCAGCTGGGACAGCGTTTATGGCTACACCTTC. The chain has TRBV5-1 and TRBJ1-2; the match to TRBD1 covers 7 bases. Germline-derived CDR1 and CDR2 are SGHRS and YFSETQ. Unmatched junction bases numbered 4, after V lost 3 bases and J lost 5 bases. This CDR3 region has 13 residues.

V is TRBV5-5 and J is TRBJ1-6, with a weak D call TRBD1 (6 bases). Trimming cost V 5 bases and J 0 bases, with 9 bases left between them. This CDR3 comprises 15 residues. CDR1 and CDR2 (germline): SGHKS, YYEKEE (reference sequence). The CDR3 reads CASSQQGSYNSPLHF. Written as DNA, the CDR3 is TGTGCCAGCAGTCAACAGGGCTCCTATAATTCACCCCTCCACTTT.

CDR3 DNA: TGTGCCAGCAGTTACTCGGCAGGCTACAATGAGCAGTTCTTC. This translates into CASSYSAGYNEQFF. V usage is TRBV6-5 and J usage is TRBJ2-1, with D uncertain. The V end lost 0 bases, the J end lost 3 bases, and 6 bases lay between the germline ends. This CDR3 is 14 amino acids long. The germline CDR1 and CDR2 sequences are MNHEY and SVGAGI.

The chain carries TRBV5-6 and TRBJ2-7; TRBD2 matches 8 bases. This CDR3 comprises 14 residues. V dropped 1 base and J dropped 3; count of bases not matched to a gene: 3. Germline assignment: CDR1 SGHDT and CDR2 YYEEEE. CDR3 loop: CASSLRSGGYEQYF. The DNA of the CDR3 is TGTGCCAGCAGCTTGCGGAGCGGGGGCTACGAGCAGTACTTC. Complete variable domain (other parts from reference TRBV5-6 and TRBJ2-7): DAGVTQSPTHLIKTRGQQVTLRCSPKSGHDTVSWYQQALGQGPQFIFQYYEEEERQRGNFPDRFSGHQFPNYSSELNVNALLLGDSALYLCASSLRSGGYEQYFGPGTRLTVT.

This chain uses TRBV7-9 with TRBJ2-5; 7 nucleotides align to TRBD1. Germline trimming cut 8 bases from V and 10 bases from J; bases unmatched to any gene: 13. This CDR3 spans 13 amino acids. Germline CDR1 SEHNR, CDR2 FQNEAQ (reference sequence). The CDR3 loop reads CASLGQVLDDQYF. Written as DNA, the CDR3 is TGTGCCAGCCTAGGACAGGTACTGGATGACCAGTACTTC.

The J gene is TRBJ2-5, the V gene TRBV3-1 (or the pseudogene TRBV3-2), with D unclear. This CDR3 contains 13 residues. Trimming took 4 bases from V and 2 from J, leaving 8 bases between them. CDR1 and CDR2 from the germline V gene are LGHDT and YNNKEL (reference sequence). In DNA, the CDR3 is TGTGCCAGCAGCCCCGACGGGCAAGAGACCCAGTACTTC. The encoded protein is CASSPDGQETQYF.

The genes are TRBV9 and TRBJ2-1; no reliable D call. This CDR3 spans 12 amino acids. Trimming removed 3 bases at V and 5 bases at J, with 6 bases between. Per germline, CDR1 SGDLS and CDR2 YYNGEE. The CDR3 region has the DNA TGTGCCAGCAGCGGATCTAACAATGAGCAGTTCTTC. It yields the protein CASSGSNNEQFF.

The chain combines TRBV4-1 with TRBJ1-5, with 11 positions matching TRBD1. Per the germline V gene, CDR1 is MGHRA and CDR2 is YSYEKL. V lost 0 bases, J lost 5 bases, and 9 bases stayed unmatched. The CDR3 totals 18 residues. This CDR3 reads CASSQEWTGGRIHQPQHF. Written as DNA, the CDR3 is TGCGCCAGCAGCCAAGAATGGACAGGGGGCAGGATACATCAGCCCCAGCATTTT.

This CDR3 is CASSYEAGDFYEQYF. For the CDR3, the DNA is TGTGCCAGCAGTTACGAGGCGGGGGACTTCTACGAGCAGTACTTC. This chain connects TRBV6-5 to TRBJ2-7; TRBD2 matches at 7 bases. CDR3 length: 15 amino acids. Germline V gene lookup returns CDR1 MNHEY and CDR2 SVGAGI. With 2 bases clipped from V and 3 bases from J, the junction kept 7 bases outside the gene matches.

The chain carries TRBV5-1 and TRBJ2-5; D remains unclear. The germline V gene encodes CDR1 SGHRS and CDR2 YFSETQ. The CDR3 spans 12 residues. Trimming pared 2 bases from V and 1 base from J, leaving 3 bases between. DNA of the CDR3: TGCGCCAGCAGCTTTAGCCAAGAGACCCAGTACTTC. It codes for CASSFSQETQYF. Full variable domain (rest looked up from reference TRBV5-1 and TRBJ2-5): KAGVTQTPRYLIKTRGQQVTLSCSPISGHRSVSWYQQTPGQGLQFLFEYFSETQRNKGNFPGRFSGRQFSNSRSEMNVSTLELGDSALYLCASSFSQETQYFGPGTRLLVL.

CDR3 amino acids: CASSYRDRDGYTF. CDR3 in DNA: TGCGCCAGCAGCTACCGGGACAGGGATGGCTACACCTTC. The rearrangement uses TRBV4-1 and TRBJ1-2; 9 nucleotides align to TRBD1. V shed 5 bases and J 6 bases; nucleotides not matched to a gene: 4. Germline V gene data show CDR1 as MGHRA and CDR2 as YSYEKL. The CDR3 is made up of 13 amino acids.

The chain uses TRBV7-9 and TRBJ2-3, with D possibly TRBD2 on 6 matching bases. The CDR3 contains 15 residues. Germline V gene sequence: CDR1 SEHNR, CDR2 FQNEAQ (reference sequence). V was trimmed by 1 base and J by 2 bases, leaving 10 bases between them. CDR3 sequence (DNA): TGTGCCAGCAGCTTAGGCGCTAGCGACACAGATACGCAGTATTTT. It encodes CASSLGASDTDTQYF.

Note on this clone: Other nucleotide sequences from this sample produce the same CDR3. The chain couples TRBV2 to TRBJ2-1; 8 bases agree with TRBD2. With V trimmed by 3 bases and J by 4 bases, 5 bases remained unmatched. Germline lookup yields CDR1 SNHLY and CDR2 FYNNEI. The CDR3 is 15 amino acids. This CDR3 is CASSEGLAGYNEQFF. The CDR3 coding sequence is TGTGCCAGCAGTGAGGGTCTAGCGGGTTACAATGAGCAGTTCTTC.

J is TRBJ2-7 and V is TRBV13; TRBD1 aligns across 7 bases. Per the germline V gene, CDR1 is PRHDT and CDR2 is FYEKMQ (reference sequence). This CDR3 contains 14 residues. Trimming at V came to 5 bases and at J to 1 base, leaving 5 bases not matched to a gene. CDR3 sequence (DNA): TGTGCCAGCAGCACACGGACAGGTTCCTACGAGCAGTACTTC. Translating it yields CASSTRTGSYEQYF.

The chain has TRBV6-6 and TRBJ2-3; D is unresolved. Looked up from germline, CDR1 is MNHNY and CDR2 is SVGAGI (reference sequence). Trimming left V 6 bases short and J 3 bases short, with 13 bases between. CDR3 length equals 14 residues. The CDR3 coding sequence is TGTGCCAGCAGGCTCCACGAGGCGACAGATACGCAGTATTTT. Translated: CASRLHEATDTQYF.

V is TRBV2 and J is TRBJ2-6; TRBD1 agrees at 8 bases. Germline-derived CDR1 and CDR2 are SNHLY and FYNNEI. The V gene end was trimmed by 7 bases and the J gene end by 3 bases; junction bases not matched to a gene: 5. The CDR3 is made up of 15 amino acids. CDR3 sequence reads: CASKSDRGGANVLTF. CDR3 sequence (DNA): TGTGCCAGCAAGAGCGACAGGGGTGGGGCCAACGTCCTGACTTTC. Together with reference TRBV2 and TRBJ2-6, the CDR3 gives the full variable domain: EPEVTQTPSHQVTQMGQEVILRCVPISNHLYFYWYRQILGQKVEFLVSFYNNEISEKSEIFDDQFSVERPDGSNFTLKIRSTKLEDSAMYFCASKSDRGGANVLTFGAGSRLTVL.

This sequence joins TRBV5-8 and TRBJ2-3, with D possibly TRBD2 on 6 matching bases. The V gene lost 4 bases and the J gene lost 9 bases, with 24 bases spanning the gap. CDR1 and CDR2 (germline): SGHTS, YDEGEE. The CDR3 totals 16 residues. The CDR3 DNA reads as TGTGCCAGCAGCCCGTTGGGCAGGACTACTGAGCGGACGCAGTATTTT. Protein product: CASSPLGRTTERTQYF.